This T cell receptor (beta chain) was sequenced in a study of T cells after yellow fever vaccination. The CDR3 runs to 12 residues. The ends were cut back, 2 bases at V and 6 bases at J, with 9 bases in the middle. Germline lookup yields CDR1 DFQATT and CDR2 SNEGSKA (reference sequence). TCRdb reprocessed the 5' RACE reads via MiXCR and lists one record per CDR3 protein. This table holds some 670,000 distinct CDR3 sequences, 10% to 15% found once. The rearrangement uses TRBV20-1 and TRBJ2-3, with unresolved D. The receptor's source is a man aged 25-45 years who received the YFV17D yellow fever vaccine. The source was PBMCs, collected on the day of the yellow fever booster vaccination. CDR3 nucleotide sequence: TGCAGTGCTAGAAAGGTCCCGGATACGCAGTATTTT. Its protein product is CSARKVPDTQYF.